Sequencing of this T cell receptor beta chain was carried out in a study of blood T cell repertoires in COVID-19. V was clipped by 5 bases and J by 5 bases; unmatched bases: 6. CDR1 SGHNT and CDR2 YYREEE come from the germline V gene (reference sequence). The length of the CDR3 is 14 residues. The table came from immunoSEQ multiplex PCR; TCRdb's copy has only in-frame clones and leaves some out. The sample lists fewer than 150,000 clones; around four fifths were seen once. This sequence was found in a man aged 30 to 39 who had recovered from COVID-19. The rearrangement links TRBV5-4 to TRBJ2-5; 10 bases are shared with TRBD2. Specimen: PBMCs or T cells enriched from blood (not recorded which). CDR3 sequence: CASSTSGVGETQYF. The CDR3 region has the DNA TGTGCCAGCAGTACTAGCGGGGTGGGGGAGACCCAGTACTTC.